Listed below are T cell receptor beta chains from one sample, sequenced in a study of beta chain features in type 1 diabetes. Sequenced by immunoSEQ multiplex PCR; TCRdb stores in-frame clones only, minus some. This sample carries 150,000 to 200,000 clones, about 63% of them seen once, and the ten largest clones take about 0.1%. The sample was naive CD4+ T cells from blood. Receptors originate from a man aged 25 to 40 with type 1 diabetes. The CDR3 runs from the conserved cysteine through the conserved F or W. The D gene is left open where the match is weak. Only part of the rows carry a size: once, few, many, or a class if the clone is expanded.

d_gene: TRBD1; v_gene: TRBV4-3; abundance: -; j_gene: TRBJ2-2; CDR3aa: CASRRTGVAGELFF; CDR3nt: TGCGCCAGCAGGAGGACAGGGGTGGCCGGGGAGCTGTTTTTT
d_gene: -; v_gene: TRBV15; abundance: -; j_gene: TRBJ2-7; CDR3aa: CATSRDRFGSSYEQYF; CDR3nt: TGTGCCACCAGCAGAGATCGGTTTGGGAGCTCCTACGAGCAGTACTTC
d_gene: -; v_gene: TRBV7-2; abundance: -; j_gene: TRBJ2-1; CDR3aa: CASTQSGGPRYNEQFF; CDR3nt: TGTGCCAGCACCCAAAGTGGGGGGCCTCGGTACAATGAGCAGTTCTTC
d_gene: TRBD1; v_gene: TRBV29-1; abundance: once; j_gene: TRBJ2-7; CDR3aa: CSVVDRDPYEQYF; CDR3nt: TGCAGCGTTGTGGACAGGGACCCCTACGAGCAGTACTTC
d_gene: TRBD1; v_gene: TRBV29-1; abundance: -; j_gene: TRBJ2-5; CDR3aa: CSVRTGGETQYF; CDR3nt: TGCAGCGTGCGGACAGGGGGAGAGACCCAGTACTTC
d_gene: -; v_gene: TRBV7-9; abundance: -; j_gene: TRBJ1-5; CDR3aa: CASSGQHF; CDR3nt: TGTGCCAGCAGCGGCCAGCATTTT
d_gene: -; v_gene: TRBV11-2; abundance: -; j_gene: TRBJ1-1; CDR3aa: CASRTPGHTEAFF; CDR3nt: TGTGCCAGCAGAACTCCCGGACATACCGAAGCTTTCTTT
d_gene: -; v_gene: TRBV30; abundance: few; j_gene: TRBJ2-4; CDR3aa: CAWSGDSKNIQYF; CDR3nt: TGTGCCTGGAGCGGTGATTCCAAAAACATTCAGTACTTC
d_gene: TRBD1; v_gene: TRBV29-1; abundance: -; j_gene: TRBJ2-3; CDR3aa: CSVDGTGLRGTDTQYF; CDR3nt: TGCAGCGTTGATGGGACAGGCCTTAGAGGGACAGATACGCAGTATTTT
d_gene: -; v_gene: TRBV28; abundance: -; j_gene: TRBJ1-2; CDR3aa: CASSLATGGYTF; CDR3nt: TGTGCCAGCAGTTTAGCGACGGGTGGCTACACCTTC
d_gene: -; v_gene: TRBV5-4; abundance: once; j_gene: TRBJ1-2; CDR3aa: CASSLGGRSPYGYTF; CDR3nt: TGTGCCAGCAGCTTGGGGGGGCGGAGTCCCTATGGCTACACCTTC
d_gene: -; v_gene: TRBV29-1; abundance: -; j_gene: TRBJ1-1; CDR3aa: CSALIQGQTEAFF; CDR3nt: TGCAGCGCACTGATCCAGGGTCAAACTGAAGCTTTCTTT
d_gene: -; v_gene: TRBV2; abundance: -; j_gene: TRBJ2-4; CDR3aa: CASSEALAKNIQYF; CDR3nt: TGTGCCAGCAGTGAGGCGTTAGCCAAAAACATTCAGTACTTC
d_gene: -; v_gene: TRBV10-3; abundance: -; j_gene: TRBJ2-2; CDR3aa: CAISVGRVASGELFF; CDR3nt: TGTGCCATCAGTGTCGGCAGGGTAGCATCCGGGGAGCTGTTTTTT
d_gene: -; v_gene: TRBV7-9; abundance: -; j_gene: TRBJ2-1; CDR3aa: CASSQGFNEQFF; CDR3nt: TGTGCCAGCAGCCAGGGGTTCAATGAGCAGTTCTTC
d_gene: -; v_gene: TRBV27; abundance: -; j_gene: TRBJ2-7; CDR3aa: CASSPWVGPVRDYEQYF; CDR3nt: TGTGCCAGCAGTCCCTGGGTAGGACCGGTCCGAGATTACGAGCAGTACTTC
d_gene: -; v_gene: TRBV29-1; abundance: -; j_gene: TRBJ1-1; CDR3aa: CSVQQGKTEAFF; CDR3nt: TGCAGCGTTCAACAGGGAAAGACTGAAGCTTTCTTT
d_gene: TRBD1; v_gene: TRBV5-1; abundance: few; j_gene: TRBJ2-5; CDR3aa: CASSLAVAGGQETQYF; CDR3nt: TGCGCCAGCAGCTTGGCCGTCGCAGGGGGCCAAGAGACCCAGTACTTC
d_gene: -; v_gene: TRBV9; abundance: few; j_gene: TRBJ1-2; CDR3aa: CASSAAGSAGREGYTF; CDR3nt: TGTGCCAGCAGCGCGGCGGGTTCAGCGGGGCGAGAGGGCTACACCTTC
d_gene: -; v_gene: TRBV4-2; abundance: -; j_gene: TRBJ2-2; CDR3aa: CASSQVTQDTGELFF; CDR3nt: TGTGCCAGCAGCCAAGTCACACAGGACACCGGGGAGCTGTTTTTT
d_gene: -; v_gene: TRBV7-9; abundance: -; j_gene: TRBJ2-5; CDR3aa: CASSLVGRGEETQYF; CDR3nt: TGTGCCAGCAGCTTAGTCGGACGGGGTGAAGAGACCCAGTACTTC
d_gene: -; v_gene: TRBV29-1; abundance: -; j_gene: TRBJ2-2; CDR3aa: CSVQDSFVNTGELFF; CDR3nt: TGCAGCGTTCAGGACTCGTTCGTGAACACCGGGGAGCTGTTTTTT
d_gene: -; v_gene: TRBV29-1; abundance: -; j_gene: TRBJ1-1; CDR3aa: CSVGVGATEAFF; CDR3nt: TGCAGCGTGGGGGTAGGGGCCACTGAAGCTTTCTTT
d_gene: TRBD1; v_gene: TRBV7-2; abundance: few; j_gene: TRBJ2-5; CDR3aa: CASSFDRGSETQYF; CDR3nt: TGTGCCAGCAGCTTTGACAGGGGGAGCGAGACCCAGTACTTC
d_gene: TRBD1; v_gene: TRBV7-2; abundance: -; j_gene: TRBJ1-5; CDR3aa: CASSSGQSSNQPQHF; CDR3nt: TGTGCCAGCAGCTCGGGACAGAGTAGCAATCAGCCCCAGCATTTT
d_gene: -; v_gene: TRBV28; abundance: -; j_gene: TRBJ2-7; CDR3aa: CASSLEAGAGDEQYF; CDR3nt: TGTGCCAGCAGTTTAGAGGCAGGGGCAGGGGACGAGCAGTACTTC
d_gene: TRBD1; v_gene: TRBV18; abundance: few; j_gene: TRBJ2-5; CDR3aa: CASSPRDRASETQYF; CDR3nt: TGTGCCAGCTCACCACGGGACAGGGCGTCAGAGACCCAGTACTTC
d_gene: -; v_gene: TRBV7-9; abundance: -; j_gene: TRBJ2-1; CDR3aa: CASSLVTYNEQFF; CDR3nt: TGTGCCAGCAGCTTAGTAACCTACAATGAGCAGTTCTTC
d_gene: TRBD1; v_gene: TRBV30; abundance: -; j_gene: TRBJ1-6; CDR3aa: CAWTPDRGFSGSPLHF; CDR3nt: TGTGCCTGGACCCCCGACAGGGGGTTTAGTGGTTCACCCCTCCACTTT
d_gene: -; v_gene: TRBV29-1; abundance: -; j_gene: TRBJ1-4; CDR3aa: CSVEGLDEKLFF; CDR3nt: TGCAGCGTTGAGGGGCTTGATGAAAAACTGTTTTTT
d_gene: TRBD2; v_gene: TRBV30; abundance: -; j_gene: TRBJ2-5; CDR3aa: CAWRLAGGLLQETQYF; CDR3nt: TGTGCCTGGAGGCTAGCGGGGGGTCTCCTCCAAGAGACCCAGTACTTC
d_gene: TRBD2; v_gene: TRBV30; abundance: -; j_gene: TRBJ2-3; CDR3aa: CAWSLGLAGGPDTQYF; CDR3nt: TGTGCCTGGAGTTTAGGACTAGCGGGGGGGCCAGATACGCAGTATTTT
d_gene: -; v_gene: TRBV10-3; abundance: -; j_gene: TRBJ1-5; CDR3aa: CAISESENQPQHF; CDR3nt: TGTGCCATCAGTGAGTCGGAGAATCAGCCCCAGCATTTT
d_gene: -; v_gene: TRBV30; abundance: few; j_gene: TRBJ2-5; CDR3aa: CAWNKESWYQETQYF; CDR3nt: TGTGCCTGGAACAAGGAGTCCTGGTACCAAGAGACCCAGTACTTC
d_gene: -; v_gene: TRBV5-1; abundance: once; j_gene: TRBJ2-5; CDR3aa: CASSLVARPTQYF; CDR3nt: TGCGCCAGCAGCTTGGTCGCCCGTCCTACCCAGTACTTC
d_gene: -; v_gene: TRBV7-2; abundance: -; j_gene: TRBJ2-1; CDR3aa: CASSFLRQGGNEQFF; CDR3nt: TGTGCCAGCAGCTTCTTACGGCAGGGTGGGAATGAGCAGTTCTTC
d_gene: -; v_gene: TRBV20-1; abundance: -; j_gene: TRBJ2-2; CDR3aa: CSAQNTGELFF; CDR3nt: TGCAGTGCGCAGAACACCGGGGAGCTGTTTTTT
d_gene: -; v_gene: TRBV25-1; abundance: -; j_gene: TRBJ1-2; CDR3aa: CASSEYSSDGYTF; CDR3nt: TGTGCCAGCAGTGAATATTCGTCAGATGGCTACACCTTC
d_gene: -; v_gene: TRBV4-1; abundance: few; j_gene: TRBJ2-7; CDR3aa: CASRETGSKAGEQYF; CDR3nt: TGCGCCAGCAGGGAGACTGGAAGTAAAGCGGGCGAGCAGTACTTC
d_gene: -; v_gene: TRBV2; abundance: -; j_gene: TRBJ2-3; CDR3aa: CASSEQAQYF; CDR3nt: TGTGCCAGCAGTGAACAGGCGCAGTATTTT
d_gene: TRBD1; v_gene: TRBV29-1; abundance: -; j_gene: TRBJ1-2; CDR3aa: CSVRFGRGNGYTF; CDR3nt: TGCAGCGTTCGTTTTGGCAGGGGGAATGGCTACACCTTC
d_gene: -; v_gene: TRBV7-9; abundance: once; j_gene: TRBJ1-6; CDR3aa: CASSLPSSYNSPLHF; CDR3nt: TGTGCCAGCAGCTTACCGAGCTCCTATAATTCACCCCTCCACTTT
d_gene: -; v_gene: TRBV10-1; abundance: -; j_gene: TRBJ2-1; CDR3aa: CASSESPVQSNEQFF; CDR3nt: TGCGCCAGCAGTGAGTCCCCGGTACAGAGCAATGAGCAGTTCTTC
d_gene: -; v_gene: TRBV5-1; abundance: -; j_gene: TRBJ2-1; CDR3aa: CASSSGVQTKQFF; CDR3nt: TGCGCCAGCAGCTCTGGTGTGCAGACTAAGCAGTTCTTC
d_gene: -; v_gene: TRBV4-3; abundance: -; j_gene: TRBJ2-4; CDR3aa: CASSLLPNPAKNIQYF; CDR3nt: TGCGCCAGCAGCTTGCTACCCAATCCCGCCAAAAACATTCAGTACTTC